The table lists the clone carrying this T cell receptor beta chain with a few counts. One entry per CDR3 protein results from TCRdb running MiXCR on the 5' RACE reads. Among about 360,000 distinct CDR3 sequences listed, roughly 20% were seen once. There are 13 residues in the CDR3. Germline-derived CDR1 and CDR2 are MNHEY and SMNVEV (reference sequence). V lost 3 bases and J 4 bases, leaving 9 bases between the germline ends. These data come from a study of CD8 T cells in ankylosing spondylitis. The chain combines TRBV27 with TRBJ1-1, with D tentatively TRBD1 (6 bases). This TCR was recovered from a male donor with ankylosing spondylitis or in good health (not recorded which). The sample was blood, either unsorted or a sorted T cell fraction (not recorded which). CDR3 in DNA: TGTGCCAGCAGTTTGGGGGGCCCCACTGAAGCTTTCTTT. This translates into CASSLGGPTEAFF.